The sequence of this T cell receptor (beta chain) was determined in a study of T cells in Graves' hyperthyroidism and ophthalmopathy. Turning to the study itself: Peripheral blood was secured at the point of initial diagnosis, before any treatment.

These patients, aged 18 to 65, had recently diagnosed hyperthyroidism lasting under 2 months. On this clonotype itself: The antigen remains unidentified.

General study findings and limits: Most clonotypes expanded in thyroid above 0.001 were likewise present in blood.

TCR beta CDR3 region amplification was performed from RNA transcripts. HTBI primers were employed in a first-round RT-PCR of the TCR CDR3. MiXCR was run by TCRdb on the multiplex PCR reads, yielding one entry per CDR3 protein. The sample carries around 700,000 distinct CDR3 sequences, roughly a sixth recorded once. The clonotype originates from a woman aged 50 to 60 with Graves' hyperthyroidism that later progressed to Graves' ophthalmopathy. Sequenced input: blood.

CDR3 amino acids: CASSQLTGELFF. The CDR3, as DNA: TGTGCCAGCAGCCAACTCACCGGGGAGCTGTTTTTT. The J gene is TRBJ2-2, the V gene TRBV3-1; D uncertain. The CDR3 sequence is 12 residues long. Trimming pared 2 bases from V and 4 bases from J, leaving 2 bases between. Germline V lookup: CDR1 LGHDT, CDR2 YNNKEL (reference sequence).